The 7 T cell receptor beta chains given below trace back to one sample, sequenced in a study of Graves' ophthalmopathy and Graves' hyperthyroidism (dated by TCRdb to 2016 to 2019). Data came from an Illumina HiSeq 2000. For repertoire sequencing, TCR beta CDR3 regions were amplified from RNA transcripts. HTBI primers and the Qiagen OneStep RT-PCR kit were used in a first-round RT-PCR, which was followed by a second-round multiplex PCR, size selection and purification. The public reads were reanalyzed by TCRdb: fastp trimming at Q25, MiXCR alignment, in-frame beta chains only. Every entry covers one CDR3 protein and lists the most common genes and DNA from its rows. The sample table contains roughly 1.1 million distinct CDR3 sequences; only one count was recorded for roughly two fifths of them. Approximately 10% of the sample lies in the top ten. Sequenced sample: peripheral blood or thyroid tissue (not recorded which). The source is an adult man with Graves' hyperthyroidism.

This clonotype occurred many times. The chain employs TRBV18 and TRBJ2-5; 7 nucleotides align to TRBD1. V shed 8 bases and J 2 bases; nucleotides not matched to a gene: 5. In germline, CDR1 is KGHSH, CDR2 LQKENI. This CDR3 has 13 residues. The CDR3 DNA sequence: TGTGCCAGCAGCCCGGGACAGCAAGAGACCCAGTACTTC. This sequence encodes CASSPGQQETQYF.

The chain joins TRBV11-3 to TRBJ2-5, with D perhaps assigned TRBD1 or TRBD2 (6 bases each). V was cut by 7 bases and J by 1 base, with 13 bases left in between. The CDR3 covers 14 residues. Germline V CDR1 and CDR2: SGHNT, YENEEA. CDR3 coding DNA: TGTGCCAGCACTGGGTCGGGGGCCCAAGAGACCCAGTACTTC. Protein product: CASTGSGAQETQYF.

The V and J genes are TRBV12-3 or TRBV12-4 and TRBJ2-5; 12 positions match TRBD2. V lost 6 bases and J lost 9; bases outside the gene matches: 8. There are 14 residues in the CDR3. This chain's CDR3 is CASSKDSSGRAQYF. The DNA of the CDR3 is TGTGCCAGCAGCAAGGATTCTAGCGGGAGGGCCCAGTACTTC.

J is TRBJ2-2 and V is TRBV7-2, with D uncertain. This CDR3 contains 13 residues. Trimming removed 5 bases from V and 9 bases from J, with 13 bases in between. Germline-derived CDR1 and CDR2 are SGHTA and FQGNSA. The chain's CDR3 is CASSPPNTRELFF. The CDR3 DNA reads TGTGCCAGCAGCCCCCCCAATACCAGGGAGCTGTTTTTT.

A remark on this clonotype: A much larger clone is a single base away; this may be a read error. This chain uses TRBV29-1 with TRBJ2-2, with 7 bases identical to TRBD1. Germline V lookup: CDR1 SQVTM, CDR2 ANQGSEA. The CDR3 is made up of 15 amino acids. V trimming: 3 bases; J trimming: 4 bases; junction bases outside the gene matches: 8. CDR3 residues: CSVDGKGAGTGELFF. As DNA, the CDR3 is TGCAGCGTTGATGGTAAGGGGGCTGGCACCGGGGAGCTGTTTTTT.

This clonotype has ten or more counts. This chain joins TRBV15 and TRBJ2-7; TRBD1 is a possible D gene (6 bases). V lost 0 bases and J 5 bases, leaving 11 bases between the germline ends. Germline CDR1 and CDR2: LNHNV and YYDKDF (reference sequence). The CDR3 sequence is 14 residues long. CDR3 nucleotides: TGTGCCACCAGCAGAGACACAGGGTTCAACGAGCAGTACTTC. It encodes CATSRDTGFNEQYF.

This rearrangement joins TRBV9 to TRBJ1-1; 7 bases are shared with TRBD1. Germline V lookup: CDR1 SGDLS, CDR2 YYNGEE. This CDR3 contains 14 residues. Trimming took 7 bases from V and 3 from J; bases not matched to a gene: 9. This CDR3 is CASGLRDSHTEAFF. DNA for the CDR3: TGTGCCAGCGGCCTCCGGGACAGTCACACTGAAGCTTTCTTT.